The 23 T cell receptor beta chains below come from one sample, sequenced in a study of T cells after yellow fever vaccination. From the 5' RACE reads, TCRdb called clonotypes with MiXCR, one entry per CDR3 protein. The table shows 300,000 or so distinct CDR3 sequences, with 10% to 15% occurring only once. The sequencing used CD4+ T cells sorted from PBMCs, collected 45 days after the yellow fever booster vaccination. The origin of the receptors is a man aged 30 to 45 who received the YFV17D yellow fever vaccine.

This clonotype has only a few counts. In DNA form, the CDR3 reads TGTGCCAGCAGTCTAAGTAACTCTGGGGCCAACGTCCTGACTTTC. Protein product: CASSLSNSGANVLTF. The V call is TRBV12-3 or TRBV12-4, the J call TRBJ2-6, with no clear D. Trimming shortened V by 5 bases and J by 0 bases, and 8 bases separated the two germline ends. The CDR3 has 15 amino acids.

This chain links TRBV4-3 with TRBJ2-1; D possibly corresponds to TRBD2 (5 bases). Trimming cost V 3 bases and J 0 bases, with 9 bases left between them. This CDR3 spans 15 amino acids. Germline CDR1 reads LGHNA; CDR2 reads YSLEER. CDR3 region: CASSHSGNSYNEQFF. For the CDR3, the DNA is TGCGCCAGCAGCCATTCCGGGAACTCCTACAATGAGCAGTTCTTC.

The chain couples TRBV12-3 or TRBV12-4 to TRBJ1-4; D call uncertain. Trimming removed 4 bases from V and 3 bases from J, with 6 bases in between. The length of the CDR3 is 13 residues. The CDR3 region is CASSSGPNEKLFF. The CDR3 bases are TGTGCCAGCAGTTCCGGACCTAATGAAAAACTGTTTTTT.

CDR3 loop: CASSSRGVAKNIQYF. As DNA, the CDR3 is TGTGCCAGCAGCTCGAGGGGGGTAGCCAAAAACATTCAGTACTTC. V usage is TRBV9 and J usage is TRBJ2-4; D tentatively fits TRBD1 or TRBD2 (6 bases each). CDR1 SGDLS and CDR2 YYNGEE come from the germline V gene. The CDR3 is 15 amino acids. V dropped 4 bases and J dropped 0 bases, with 11 bases sitting between them.

This clonotype was seen only a few times. The V and J genes are TRBV20-1 and TRBJ2-7; no reliable D call. The CDR3 loop spans 17 amino acids. V was pared by 6 bases and J by 4 bases, with 28 bases between. Germline values: CDR1 DFQATT, CDR2 SNEGSKA (reference sequence). CDR3 amino acids: CSAKIRGSVDAMYEQYF. CDR3 nucleotides: TGCAGTGCCAAAATCCGCGGTTCCGTAGACGCGATGTACGAGCAGTACTTC.

This chain joins TRBV5-4 and TRBJ2-3; 8 bases are a match to TRBD2. Trimming cost V 2 bases and J 4 bases; bases outside gene matches: 9. The CDR3 has 16 amino acids. Germline V gene data show CDR1 as SGHNT and CDR2 as YYREEE (reference sequence). CDR3 nucleotides: TGTGCCAGCAGCTTCCCATTAGCGGGGTCCTCAGATACGCAGTATTTT. This codes for CASSFPLAGSSDTQYF.

This sequence joins TRBV3-1 and TRBJ2-2; D might be TRBD2 (5 bases). Germline CDR1 is LGHDT and CDR2 is YNNKEL (reference sequence). This CDR3 is built from 14 residues. V lost 4 bases to trimming and J lost 6 bases, with 12 bases between them. The CDR3 region has the DNA TGTGCCAGCAGCCGGGAGATCGGGCCCGGGGAGCTGTTTTTT. Its translation is CASSREIGPGELFF.

The sample holds many counts of this clonotype. The chain carries TRBV29-1 and TRBJ1-1; D remains unclear. Germline CDR1 reads SQVTM; CDR2 reads ANQGSEA. The CDR3 totals 13 residues. Trimming stripped 3 bases from V and 0 bases from J, with 8 bases between. CDR3: CSVEREMNTEAFF. The DNA of the CDR3 is TGCAGCGTTGAGAGGGAAATGAACACTGAAGCTTTCTTT.

There are a few counts of this clonotype. This chain joins TRBV12-3 or TRBV12-4 and TRBJ2-7; tentative D call: TRBD1 (7 bases). The CDR3 contains 13 residues. V lost 8 bases, J lost 1 base, and 12 bases lay in between. This chain's CDR3 is CASRRGQSYEQYF. CDR3 DNA sequence: TGTGCCAGCCGGAGGGGGCAATCCTACGAGCAGTACTTC.

This clonotype has a count of ten or more. V gene TRBV5-1 combines with J gene TRBJ2-5; TRBD1 aligns across 10 bases. CDR3 length: 14 residues. In germline, CDR1 is SGHRS, CDR2 YFSETQ. V lost 4 bases to trimming and J lost 5 bases; unmatched junction nucleotides: 5. CDR3 in DNA: TGCGCCAGCAGCCCAGGACAGGGGGGTGAGACCCAGTACTTC. Its protein is CASSPGQGGETQYF.

This clonotype came up a few times. The V and J genes are TRBV5-1 and TRBJ2-3, with D uncertain. V gave up 0 bases and J gave up 6 bases, with 8 bases separating them. The V gene's germline CDR1 is SGHRS and CDR2 YFSETQ. The CDR3 is 13 residues long. The CDR3 sequence is CASSLEPADTQYF. DNA of the CDR3: TGCGCCAGCAGCTTGGAACCGGCGGATACGCAGTATTTT.

This chain links TRBV6-2 or TRBV6-3 with TRBJ1-1; TRBD1 might be the D (5 bases). The CDR3 covers 13 residues. The V gene lost 4 bases and the J gene lost 0 bases, with 6 bases spanning the gap. Germline V gene data show CDR1 as MNHEY and CDR2 as SVGEGT. CDR3 amino acids: CASSWTLNTEAFF. The CDR3 DNA sequence: TGTGCCAGCAGTTGGACACTGAACACTGAAGCTTTCTTT.

This rearrangement joins TRBV20-1 to TRBJ2-1; the D is unclear. The CDR3 has 11 residues. Germline V lookup: CDR1 DFQATT, CDR2 SNEGSKA (reference sequence). V was shortened by 6 bases and J by 9 bases, with 12 bases between the two germline ends. The CDR3 DNA is TGCAGTGCCCCTGGGTTGGCTGAGCAGTTCTTC. It specifies CSAPGLAEQFF.

In this sample, this clonotype turned up a few times. This chain joins TRBV5-1 and TRBJ2-3; no reliable D call. CDR1 and CDR2 from the germline V gene are SGHRS and YFSETQ. The CDR3 is 14 residues long. V dropped 0 bases and J dropped 4 bases, with 9 bases sitting between them. CDR3 coding DNA: TGCGCCAGCAGCTTGGGGTCCAGATCAGATACGCAGTATTTT. Amino acids: CASSLGSRSDTQYF.

This clonotype was counted only a few times. This sequence joins TRBV29-1 and TRBJ2-2, with D unresolved. The V gene lost 5 bases and the J gene lost 3 bases, with 16 bases spanning the gap. This CDR3 is 15 amino acids long. CDR1 and CDR2 (germline): SQVTM, ANQGSEA. The CDR3 region is CSVIIGSSYTGELFF. In DNA, the CDR3 is TGCAGCGTTATCATAGGGTCCAGTTACACCGGGGAGCTGTTTTTT.

This clonotype showed up just a few times. V is TRBV5-1 and J is TRBJ1-3; D unresolved. The CDR3 spans 16 residues. The V end was cut by 0 bases, the J end by 2 bases, with 12 bases between. Germline CDR1 reads SGHRS; CDR2 reads YFSETQ. The CDR3 nucleotides are TGCGCCAGCAGCTTGGCTTCTGGGTCGGCTGGAAACACCATATATTTT. Its translation is CASSLASGSAGNTIYF.

CDR3 DNA: TGCAGTGCTAGAGATCAGGGCAGGGGGGTCTCAGATACGCAGTATTTT. This translates into CSARDQGRGVSDTQYF. V and J are TRBV20-1 and TRBJ2-3; the D gene is possibly TRBD1 (7 bases). From germline, CDR1 is DFQATT and CDR2 SNEGSKA (reference sequence). This CDR3 spans 16 amino acids. The ends were cut back, 0 bases at V and 4 bases at J, with 17 bases in the middle.

The V call is TRBV6-1, the J call TRBJ1-4; D ambiguous. CDR1 and CDR2 (germline): MNHNS, SASEGT. This CDR3 spans 14 amino acids. With 2 bases removed from V and 4 bases from J, the gap between germline ends came to 8 bases. The CDR3 bases are TGTGCCAGCAGTGAACCAGGAAGTAATGAAAAACTGTTTTTT. It encodes CASSEPGSNEKLFF.

This clonotype was picked up a small number of times. The chain is built from TRBV7-3 and TRBJ2-7; D could derive from TRBD1 or TRBD2 (5 bases each). V gave up 5 bases and J gave up 2 bases, with 13 bases separating them. The CDR3 spans 14 residues. Germline CDR1 SGHTA, CDR2 FQGTGA. The DNA for the CDR3 is TGTGCCAGCAGCCCCGGGACCGCAACCTACGAGCAGTACTTC. Translated: CASSPGTATYEQYF.

This clonotype was counted only a few times. The chain links TRBV5-6 to TRBJ2-1, with D unclear. Germline loops: CDR1 SGHDT, CDR2 YYEEEE. The V end was cut by 3 bases, the J end by 7 bases, with 17 bases between. This CDR3 spans 15 amino acids. The chain's CDR3 is CASSSLPGLGNEQFF. The CDR3 DNA sequence: TGTGCCAGCAGCTCCCTTCCCGGGCTCGGTAATGAGCAGTTCTTC.

The table lists this clonotype with a few counts. The chain uses TRBV29-1 and TRBJ2-5; 7 bases are shared with TRBD1. Germline V lookup: CDR1 SQVTM, CDR2 ANQGSEA. The CDR3 sequence is 12 residues long. V shed 7 bases, J shed 1 base, and the junction held 3 bases outside the gene matches. CDR3: CSARTGQETQYF. The CDR3 DNA is TGCAGCGCGCGGACAGGCCAAGAGACCCAGTACTTC.

V usage is TRBV5-1 and J usage is TRBJ2-1; D uncertain. Trimming took off 4 bases at V and 0 bases at J, with 8 bases between the two ends. The CDR3 has 14 amino acids. Germline values: CDR1 SGHRS, CDR2 YFSETQ. The CDR3 sequence is CASSVGPSYNEQFF. In nucleotides, the CDR3 is TGCGCCAGCAGCGTCGGTCCCTCCTACAATGAGCAGTTCTTC.

This clonotype appeared a single time. The V gene is TRBV19, the J gene TRBJ2-1, with TRBD2 matching 8 bases. The trim removed 4 bases at V and 0 bases at J, leaving 11 bases unmatched. Germline loops: CDR1 LNHDA, CDR2 SQIVND (reference sequence). This CDR3 comprises 18 residues. The DNA for the CDR3 is TGTGCCAGTAGTAACGGGTTGCGGGAGGCCAACTCCTACAATGAGCAGTTCTTC. Its translation: CASSNGLREANSYNEQFF.